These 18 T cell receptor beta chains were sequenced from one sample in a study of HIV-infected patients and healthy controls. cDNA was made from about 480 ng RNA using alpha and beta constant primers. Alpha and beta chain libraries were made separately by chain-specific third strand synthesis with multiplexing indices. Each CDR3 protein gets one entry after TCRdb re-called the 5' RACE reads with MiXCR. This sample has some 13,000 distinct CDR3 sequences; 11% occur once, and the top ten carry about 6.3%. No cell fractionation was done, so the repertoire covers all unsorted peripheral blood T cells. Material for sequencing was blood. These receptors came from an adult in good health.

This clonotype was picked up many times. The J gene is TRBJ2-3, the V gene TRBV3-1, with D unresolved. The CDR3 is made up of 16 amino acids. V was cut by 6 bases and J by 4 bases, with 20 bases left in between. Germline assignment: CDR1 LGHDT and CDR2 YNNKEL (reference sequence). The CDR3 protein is CASSLRLLMNSDTQYF. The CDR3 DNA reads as TGTGCCAGCAGTCTTCGGCTACTGATGAACTCAGATACGCAGTATTTT.

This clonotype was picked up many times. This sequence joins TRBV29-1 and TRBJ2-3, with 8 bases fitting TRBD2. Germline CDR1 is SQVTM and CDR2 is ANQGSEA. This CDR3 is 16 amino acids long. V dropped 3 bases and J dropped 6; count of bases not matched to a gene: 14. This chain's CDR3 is CSVERPSGFSADTQYF. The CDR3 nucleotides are TGCAGCGTTGAGAGGCCTAGCGGGTTCTCGGCGGATACGCAGTATTTT.

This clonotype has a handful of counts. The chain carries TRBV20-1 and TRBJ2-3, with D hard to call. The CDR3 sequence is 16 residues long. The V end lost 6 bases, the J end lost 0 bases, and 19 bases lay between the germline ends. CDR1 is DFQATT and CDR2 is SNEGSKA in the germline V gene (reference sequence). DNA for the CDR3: TGCAGTGCCCTACCAGTGGCTGGGTCTAGCACAGATACGCAGTATTTT. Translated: CSALPVAGSSTDTQYF.

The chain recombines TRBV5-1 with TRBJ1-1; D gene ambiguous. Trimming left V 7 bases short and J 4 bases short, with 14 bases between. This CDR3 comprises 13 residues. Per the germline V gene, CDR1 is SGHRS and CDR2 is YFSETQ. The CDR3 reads CASSHSGSTEAFF. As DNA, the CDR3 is TGCGCCAGCTCTCACAGTGGCTCCACTGAAGCTTTCTTT.

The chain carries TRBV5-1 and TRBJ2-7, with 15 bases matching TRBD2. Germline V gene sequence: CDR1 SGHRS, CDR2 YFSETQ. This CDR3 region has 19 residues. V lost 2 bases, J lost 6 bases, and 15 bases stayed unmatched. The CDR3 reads CASSFWTVGLAGGSGEQYF. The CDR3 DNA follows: TGCGCCAGCAGCTTCTGGACGGTTGGACTAGCGGGAGGGTCGGGCGAGCAGTACTTC.

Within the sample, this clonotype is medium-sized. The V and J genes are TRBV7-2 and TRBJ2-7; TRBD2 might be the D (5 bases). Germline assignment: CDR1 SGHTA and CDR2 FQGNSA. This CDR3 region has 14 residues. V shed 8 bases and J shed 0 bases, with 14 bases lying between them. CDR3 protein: CASSSSGSSYEQYF. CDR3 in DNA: TGTGCCAGCTCGTCTTCGGGGAGCTCCTACGAGCAGTACTTC.

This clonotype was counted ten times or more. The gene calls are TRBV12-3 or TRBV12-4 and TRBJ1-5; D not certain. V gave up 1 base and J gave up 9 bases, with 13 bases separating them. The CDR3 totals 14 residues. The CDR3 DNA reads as TGTGCCAGCAGTTTAGAACCGCCCTACTCGCCCCAGCATTTT. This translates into CASSLEPPYSPQHF.

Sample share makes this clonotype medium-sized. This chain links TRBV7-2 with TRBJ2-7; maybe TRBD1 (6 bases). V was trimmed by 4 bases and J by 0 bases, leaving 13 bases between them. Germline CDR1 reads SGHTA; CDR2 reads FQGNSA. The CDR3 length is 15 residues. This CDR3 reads CASSSEQGGSYEQYF. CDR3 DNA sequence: TGTGCCAGCAGCTCAGAACAGGGTGGCTCCTACGAGCAGTACTTC.

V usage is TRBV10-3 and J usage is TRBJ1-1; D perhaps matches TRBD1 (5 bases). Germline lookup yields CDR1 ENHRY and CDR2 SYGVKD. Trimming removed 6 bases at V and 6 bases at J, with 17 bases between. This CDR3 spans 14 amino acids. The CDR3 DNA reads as TGTGCCATCAGGGGGGATCGGGGGAGCGCTGAAGCTTTCTTT. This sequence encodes CAIRGDRGSAEAFF.

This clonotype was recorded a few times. The CDR3 DNA sequence: TGCGCCAGCAGCTTACGGACTAGCGGGTATTACAATGAGCAGTTCTTC. Residues: CASSLRTSGYYNEQFF. The V call is TRBV5-1, the J call TRBJ2-1, with 11 bases fitting TRBD2. Looked up from germline, CDR1 is SGHRS and CDR2 is YFSETQ. The ends lost 2 bases at V and 4 bases at J; junction bases unmatched: 5. The CDR3 loop spans 16 amino acids.

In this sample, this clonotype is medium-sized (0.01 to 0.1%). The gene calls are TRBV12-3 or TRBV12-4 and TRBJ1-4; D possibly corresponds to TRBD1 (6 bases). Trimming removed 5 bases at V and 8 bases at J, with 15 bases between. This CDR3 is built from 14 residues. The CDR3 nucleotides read TGTGCCAGCAGTCCTGACAGGTTGAGCGAAAAACTGTTTTTT. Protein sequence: CASSPDRLSEKLFF.

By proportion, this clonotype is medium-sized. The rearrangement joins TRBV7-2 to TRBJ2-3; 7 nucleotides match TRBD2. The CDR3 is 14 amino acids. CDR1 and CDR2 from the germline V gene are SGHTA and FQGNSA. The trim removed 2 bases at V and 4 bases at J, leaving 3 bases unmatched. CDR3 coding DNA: TGTGCCAGCAGCTTATCTAGCGGCCCAGATACGCAGTATTTT. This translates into CASSLSSGPDTQYF.

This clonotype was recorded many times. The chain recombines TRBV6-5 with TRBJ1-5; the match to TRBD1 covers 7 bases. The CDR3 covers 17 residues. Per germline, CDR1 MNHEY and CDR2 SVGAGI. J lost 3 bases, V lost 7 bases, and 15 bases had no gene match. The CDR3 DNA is TGTGCCAGCATATCCCGACAGGGTTATTGGAACAATCAGCCCCAGCATTTT. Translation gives CASISRQGYWNNQPQHF.

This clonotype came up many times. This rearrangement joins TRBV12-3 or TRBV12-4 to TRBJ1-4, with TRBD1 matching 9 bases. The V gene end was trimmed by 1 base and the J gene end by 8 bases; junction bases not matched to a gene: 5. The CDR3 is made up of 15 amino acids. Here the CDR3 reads CASSLVGTGQEKLFF. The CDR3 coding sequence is TGTGCCAGCAGTTTAGTGGGGACAGGGCAGGAAAAACTGTTTTTT.

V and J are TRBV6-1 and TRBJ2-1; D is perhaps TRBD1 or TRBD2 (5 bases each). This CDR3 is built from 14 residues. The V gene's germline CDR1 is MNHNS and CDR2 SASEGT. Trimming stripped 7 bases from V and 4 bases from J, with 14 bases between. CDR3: CASIVERGYNEQFF. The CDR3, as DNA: TGTGCCAGCATCGTGGAGAGGGGATACAATGAGCAGTTCTTC.

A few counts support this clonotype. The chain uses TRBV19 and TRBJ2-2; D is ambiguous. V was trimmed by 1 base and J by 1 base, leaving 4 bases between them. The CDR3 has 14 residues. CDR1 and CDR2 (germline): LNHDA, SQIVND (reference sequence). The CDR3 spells CASSIGGNTGELFF. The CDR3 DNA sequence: TGTGCCAGTAGTATAGGCGGGAACACCGGGGAGCTGTTTTTT.

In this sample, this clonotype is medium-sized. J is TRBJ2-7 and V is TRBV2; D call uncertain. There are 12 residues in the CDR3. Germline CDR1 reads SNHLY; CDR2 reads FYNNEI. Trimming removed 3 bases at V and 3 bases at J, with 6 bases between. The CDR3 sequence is CASSDPNYEQYF. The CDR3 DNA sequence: TGTGCCAGCAGTGACCCAAACTACGAGCAGTACTTC.

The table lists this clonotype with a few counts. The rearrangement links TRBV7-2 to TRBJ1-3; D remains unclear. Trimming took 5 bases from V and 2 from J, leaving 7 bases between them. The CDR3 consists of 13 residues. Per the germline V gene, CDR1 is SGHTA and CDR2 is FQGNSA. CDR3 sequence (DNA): TGTGCCAGCAGCATCCAGACTGGAAACACCATATATTTT. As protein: CASSIQTGNTIYF.